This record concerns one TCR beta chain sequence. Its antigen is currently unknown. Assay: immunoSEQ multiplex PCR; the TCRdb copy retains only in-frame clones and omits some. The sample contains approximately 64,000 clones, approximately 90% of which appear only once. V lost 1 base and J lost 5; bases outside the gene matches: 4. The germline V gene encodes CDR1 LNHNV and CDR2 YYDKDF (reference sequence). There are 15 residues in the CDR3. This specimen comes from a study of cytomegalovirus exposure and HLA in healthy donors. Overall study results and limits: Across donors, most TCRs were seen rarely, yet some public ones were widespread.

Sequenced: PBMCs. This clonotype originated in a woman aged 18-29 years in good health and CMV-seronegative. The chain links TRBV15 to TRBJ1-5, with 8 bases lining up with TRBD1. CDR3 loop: CATSRGLTGDQPQHF. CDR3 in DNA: TGTGCCACCAGCAGAGGGCTGACAGGGGATCAGCCCCAGCATTTT.